This entry lists 4 T cell receptor beta chains sequenced from one sample in a study of cytomegalovirus exposure and HLA in healthy donors. PCR involved 60 Vbeta and 13 Jbeta primers. The protocol was immunoSEQ multiplex PCR, while the TCRdb copy is restricted to in-frame clones and leaves out a portion. This table has around 120,000 clones, 60% to 80% appearing once. Sequenced input: PBMCs. These receptors came from a man between 50 and 59 years old in good health and CMV-seropositive.

This clone has just one count. The rearrangement uses TRBV2 and TRBJ2-1, with 9 bases fitting TRBD1. Looked up from germline, CDR1 is SNHLY and CDR2 is FYNNEI. The CDR3 contains 14 residues. The V and J ends lost 11 bases and 6 bases, in that order; junction bases with no gene match: 11. In nucleotides, the CDR3 is TGTGCCGGACAAAAGGGACAGGGAGGCAATGAGCAGTTCTTC. Its translation is CAGQKGQGGNEQFF.

In DNA, the CDR3 is TGCGCCAGCGTCCCTAGCTATGTTGGCACAGATACGCAGTATTTT. Its protein product is CASVPSYVGTDTQYF. The V call is TRBV10-1, the J call TRBJ2-3, with a possible D match to TRBD2 (5 bases). Trimming stripped 8 bases from V and 1 base from J, with 16 bases between. The CDR3 length is 15 residues. Germline CDR1 is WNHNN and CDR2 is SYGVQD (reference sequence).

The chain joins TRBV21-1 to TRBJ2-5; the table's D gene call, TRBD1, was not cross checked with the DNA. TRBV21-1 is termed a pseudogene. CDR3 size: 20 residues. In DNA, the CDR3 is TGTGCCAGCAGCCTAGGGCGTTCCGAGGGTCCGGGACACCCCACCGAGACCCAGTACTTC. This codes for CASSLGRSEGPGHPTETQYF.

The J gene is TRBJ1-5, the V gene TRBV19; 11 bases are shared with TRBD1. CDR1 and CDR2 from the germline V gene are LNHDA and SQIVND (reference sequence). Unmatched junction bases numbered 4, after V lost 6 bases and J lost 3 bases. The CDR3 runs 15 residues. The CDR3 reads CASRTDRGLNQPQHF. In DNA form, the CDR3 reads TGTGCCAGTAGAACGGACAGGGGGCTCAATCAGCCCCAGCATTTT.